This T cell receptor (beta chain) was captured in a study of blood T cell repertoires in COVID-19. Sequencing was performed with immunoSEQ multiplex PCR; in TCRdb, only in-frame clones are kept and a portion is missing. The data contain about 360,000 clones, approximately 86% of them singletons. J lost 7 bases, V lost 1 base, and 8 bases had no gene match. The CDR3 sequence is 17 residues long. The germline gives CDR1 LNHDA, CDR2 SQIVND (reference sequence). The clonotype comes from a woman aged 55-69 years with COVID-19, enrolled during active disease. V and J are TRBV19 and TRBJ2-5; 14 positions agree with TRBD2. The sequenced sample consisted of peripheral blood. The CDR3 DNA sequence: TGTGCCAGTAGTATAGCAGGGAGACTAGCGGGGGGGAGGACCCAGTACTTC. Its translation is CASSIAGRLAGGRTQYF.